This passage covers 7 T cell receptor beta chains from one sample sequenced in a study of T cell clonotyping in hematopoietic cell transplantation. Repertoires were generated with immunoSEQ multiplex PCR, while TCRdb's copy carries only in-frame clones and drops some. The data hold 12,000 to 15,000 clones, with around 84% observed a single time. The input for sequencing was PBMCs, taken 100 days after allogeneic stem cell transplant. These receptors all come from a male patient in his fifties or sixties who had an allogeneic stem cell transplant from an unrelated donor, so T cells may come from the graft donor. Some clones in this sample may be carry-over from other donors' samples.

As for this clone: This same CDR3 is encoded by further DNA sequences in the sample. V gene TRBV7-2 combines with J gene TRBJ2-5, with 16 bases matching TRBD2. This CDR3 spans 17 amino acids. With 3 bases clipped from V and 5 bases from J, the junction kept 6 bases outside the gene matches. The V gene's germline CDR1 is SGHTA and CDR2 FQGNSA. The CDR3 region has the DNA TGTGCCAGCAGCTTGGGACTAGCGGGGGGGGCAGGGGAGACCCAGTACTTC. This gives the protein CASSLGLAGGAGETQYF.

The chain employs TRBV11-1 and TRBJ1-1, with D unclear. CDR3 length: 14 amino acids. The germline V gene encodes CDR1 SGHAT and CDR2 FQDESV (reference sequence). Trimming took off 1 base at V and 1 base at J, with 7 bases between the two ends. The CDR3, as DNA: TGTGCCAGCAGCTTAGTGGGTCGGAACACTGAAGCTTTCTTT. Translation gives CASSLVGRNTEAFF.

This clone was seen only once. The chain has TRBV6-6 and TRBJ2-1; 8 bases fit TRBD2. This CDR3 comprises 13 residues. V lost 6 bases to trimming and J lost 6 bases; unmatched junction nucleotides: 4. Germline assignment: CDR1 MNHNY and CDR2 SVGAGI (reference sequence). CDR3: CASRGLGVNEQFF. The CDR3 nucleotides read TGTGCCAGCAGGGGACTAGGGGTCAATGAGCAGTTCTTC.

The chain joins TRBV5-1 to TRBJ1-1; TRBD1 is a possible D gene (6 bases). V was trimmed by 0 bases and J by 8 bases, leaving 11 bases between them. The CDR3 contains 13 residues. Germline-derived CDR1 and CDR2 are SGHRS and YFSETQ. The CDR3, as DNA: TGCGCCAGCAGCTTGGGGGGGCAGAAAGAAGCTTTCTTT. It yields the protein CASSLGGQKEAFF.

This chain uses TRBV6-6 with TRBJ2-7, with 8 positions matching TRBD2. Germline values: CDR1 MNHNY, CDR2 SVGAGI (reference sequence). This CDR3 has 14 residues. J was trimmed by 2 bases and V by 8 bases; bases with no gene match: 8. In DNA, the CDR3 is TGTGCCAGCGCCGGCGCTAGCGGGCCCTACGAGCAGTACTTC. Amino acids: CASAGASGPYEQYF.

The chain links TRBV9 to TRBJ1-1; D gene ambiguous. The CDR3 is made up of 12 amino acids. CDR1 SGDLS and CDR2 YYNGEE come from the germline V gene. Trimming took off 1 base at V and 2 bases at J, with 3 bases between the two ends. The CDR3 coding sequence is TGTGCCAGCAGCGTAAGTAACACTGAAGCTTTCTTT. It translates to CASSVSNTEAFF.

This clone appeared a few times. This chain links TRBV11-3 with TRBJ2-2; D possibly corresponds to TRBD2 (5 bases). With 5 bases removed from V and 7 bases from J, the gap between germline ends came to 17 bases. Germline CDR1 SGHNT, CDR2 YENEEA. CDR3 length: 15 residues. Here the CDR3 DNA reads TGTGCCAGCAGCCCCCGGACTGGGTCCGGCGGGGAGCTGTTTTTT. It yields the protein CASSPRTGSGGELFF.